A single sample is the source of the 27 T cell receptor beta chains below, sequenced in a study of shared clonotypes between healthy human individuals. Repertoires were generated with immunoSEQ multiplex PCR, while TCRdb's copy carries only in-frame clones and drops some. Of roughly 2.2 million clones listed, over 85% are singletons. Sequencing used naive CD4+ T cells from PBMCs. As for subset: CD45RA+ positively selected. Receptors were obtained from a man between 18 and 35 years old in good health. Some clones in this sample may be carry-over from other donors' samples.

The chain recombines TRBV6-6 with TRBJ1-4; D gene ambiguous. This CDR3 region has 12 residues. The ends were cut back, 4 bases at V and 6 bases at J, with 6 bases in the middle. CDR1 is MNHNY, CDR2 SVGAGI, per germline (reference sequence). The CDR3 region is CASSSRDEKLFF. The CDR3 DNA sequence: TGTGCCAGCAGTTCCCGGGATGAAAAACTGTTTTTT.

In regard to this clone: Distinct nucleotide sequences in the sample also encode this CDR3. The chain recombines TRBV27 with TRBJ2-3; D call uncertain. Germline loops: CDR1 MNHEY, CDR2 SMNVEV (reference sequence). Trimming took 5 bases from V and 0 from J, leaving 6 bases between them. The CDR3 has 13 amino acids. CDR3 sequence: CASSLSSTDTQYF. CDR3 coding DNA: TGTGCCAGCAGTCTTAGTAGCACAGATACGCAGTATTTT.

V and J are TRBV7-9 and TRBJ1-1; unclear D gene. The CDR3 loop spans 13 amino acids. The V and J ends lost 3 bases and 5 bases respectively, with 10 bases between them. The germline V gene has CDR1 SEHNR and CDR2 FQNEAQ (reference sequence). This chain's CDR3 is CASSLTQPTEAFF. The CDR3 DNA follows: TGTGCCAGCAGCTTGACGCAGCCTACTGAAGCTTTCTTT.

V and J are TRBV6-1 and TRBJ1-5; D is possibly TRBD1 (5 bases). Trimming shortened V by 3 bases and J by 5 bases, and 11 bases separated the two germline ends. This CDR3 has 14 residues. CDR1 MNHNS and CDR2 SASEGT come from the germline V gene. The CDR3 reads CASSDWGKHQPQHF. CDR3 DNA sequence: TGTGCCAGCAGTGATTGGGGGAAGCATCAGCCCCAGCATTTT.

As to this clone: Mismatch with germline at one junction end may stem from a read error. The chain combines TRBV18 with TRBJ2-5; possibly TRBD2 for D (7 bases). CDR1 is KGHSH, CDR2 LQKENI, per germline. The CDR3 spans 13 residues. Here the CDR3 reads CASYGGLQGTQYF. The CDR3 bases are TGTGCCAGCTACGGGGGGCTCCAAGGGACCCAGTACTTC. Using reference TRBV18 and TRBJ2-5 for the parts outside the CDR3, the full variable domain is NAGVMQNPRHLVRRRGQEARLRCSPMKGHSHVYWYRQLPEEGLKFMVYLQKENIIDESGMPKERFSAEFPKEGPSILRIQQVVRGDSAAYFCASYGGLQGTQYFGPGTRLLVL.

This chain links TRBV28 with TRBJ2-1; 11 nucleotides agree with TRBD2. V lost 8 bases and J lost 3; bases outside the gene matches: 9. This CDR3 is built from 16 residues. CDR1 MDHEN and CDR2 SYDVKM come from the germline V gene. The CDR3 DNA is TGTGCCAGCCCTCCTACTAGCGGGAGTTACTACAATGAGCAGTTCTTC. This gives the protein CASPPTSGSYYNEQFF.

V is TRBV28 and J is TRBJ1-5, with 9 bases lining up with TRBD1. With 6 bases clipped from V and 6 bases from J, the junction kept 9 bases outside the gene matches. CDR1 MDHEN and CDR2 SYDVKM come from the germline V gene. CDR3 size: 15 residues. CDR3 DNA: TGTGCCAGCAGCCTGGGACAGGGTATCGGTCAGCCCCAGCATTTT. Amino acids: CASSLGQGIGQPQHF.

V and J are TRBV28 and TRBJ2-1, with 9 bases identical to TRBD2. The CDR3 spans 18 residues. Germline loops: CDR1 MDHEN, CDR2 SYDVKM. The junction had 20 bases not matched to a gene; V was cut back by 10 bases and J by 4 bases. DNA of the CDR3: TGTGCCACATTAGTCCGTAGCGGGAGTATTGCCCAATACAATGAGCAGTTCTTC. Encoded protein: CATLVRSGSIAQYNEQFF.

V and J are TRBV6-1 and TRBJ2-7; TRBD1 matches at 8 bases. Per germline, CDR1 MNHNS and CDR2 SASEGT. V shed 4 bases and J 2 bases; nucleotides not matched to a gene: 4. The CDR3 sequence is 14 residues long. The CDR3 DNA sequence: TGTGCCAGCAGTGGAGGGGACAGGCCCTACGAGCAGTACTTC. Its translation: CASSGGDRPYEQYF.

This clone is a singleton in its sample. This chain connects TRBV10-3 to TRBJ2-7; D may match TRBD1 or TRBD2 (5 bases each). Germline CDR1 and CDR2: ENHRY and SYGVKD. Trimming took off 4 bases at V and 0 bases at J, with 13 bases between the two ends. CDR3 length: 15 amino acids. The chain's CDR3 is CAISVGADPSYEQYF. CDR3 sequence (DNA): TGTGCCATCAGTGTCGGGGCAGATCCCTCCTACGAGCAGTACTTC.

Details on this clone: The sample contains more than one DNA sequence encoding this CDR3. The rearrangement links TRBV30 to TRBJ2-1; TRBD2 matches at 8 bases. Germline trimming cut 0 bases from V and 4 bases from J; bases unmatched to any gene: 5. The germline gives CDR1 GTSNPN, CDR2 SVGIG (reference sequence). The CDR3 is made up of 15 amino acids. The CDR3 reads CAWSVSLAGYNEQFF. CDR3 nucleotide sequence: TGTGCCTGGAGTGTTTCATTAGCGGGGTACAATGAGCAGTTCTTC.

The chain joins TRBV28 to TRBJ2-6; D might be TRBD1 (6 bases). Trimming cost V 3 bases and J 4 bases, with 13 bases left between them. This CDR3 comprises 16 residues. Germline CDR1 reads MDHEN; CDR2 reads SYDVKM. The CDR3 region is CASSLAGTSGANVLTF. Written as DNA, the CDR3 is TGTGCCAGCAGTTTGGCAGGGACATCCGGGGCCAACGTCCTGACTTTC. Full variable domain (remainder filled in from reference TRBV28 and TRBJ2-6): DVKVTQSSRYLVKRTGEKVFLECVQDMDHENMFWYRQDPGLGLRLIYFSYDVKMKEKGDIPEGYSVSREKKERFSLILESASTNQTSMYLCASSLAGTSGANVLTFGAGSRLTVL.

Worth noting for this clone: Other DNA sequences in the same sample also yield this CDR3. This rearrangement joins TRBV7-6 to TRBJ2-5, with D unresolved. The V end was cut by 5 bases, the J end by 4 bases, with 11 bases between. The CDR3 is 13 amino acids. Germline V lookup: CDR1 SGHVS, CDR2 FNYEAQ. The CDR3 DNA reads as TGTGCCAGCAGCCGCCGGCAAGGAGAGACCCAGTACTTC. It yields the protein CASSRRQGETQYF.

The rearrangement links TRBV28 to TRBJ2-4; 11 bases agree with TRBD2. Trimming took 6 bases from V and 6 from J; bases not matched to a gene: 28. Germline assignment: CDR1 MDHEN and CDR2 SYDVKM. The CDR3 loop spans 22 amino acids. The CDR3 here is CASSSLSNGLAGGASVGNIQYF. As DNA, the CDR3 is TGTGCCAGCAGCAGTTTATCTAACGGGCTAGCGGGAGGTGCGAGCGTTGGAAACATTCAGTACTTC.

About this clone itself: Additional DNA sequences in this sample encode the identical CDR3. The chain couples TRBV5-4 to TRBJ1-1; D gene ambiguous. Trimming removed 2 bases at V and 5 bases at J, with 10 bases between. Germline lookup yields CDR1 SGHNT and CDR2 YYREEE (reference sequence). The length of the CDR3 is 13 residues. CDR3 amino acids: CASSFQTGTEAFF. In DNA form, the CDR3 reads TGTGCCAGCAGCTTTCAAACTGGGACTGAAGCTTTCTTT.

Here the CDR3 reads CASSSFSGSAGETQYF. CDR3 sequence (DNA): TGCGCCAGCAGCTCCTTTAGCGGGAGTGCAGGAGAGACCCAGTACTTC. The rearrangement links TRBV5-1 to TRBJ2-5; 9 bases map to TRBD2. Germline V lookup: CDR1 SGHRS, CDR2 YFSETQ. V trimming: 3 bases; J trimming: 4 bases; junction bases outside the gene matches: 10. The CDR3 consists of 16 residues.

V and J are TRBV28 and TRBJ1-1, with D unclear. CDR1 and CDR2 (germline): MDHEN, SYDVKM. V lost 5 bases and J 2 bases, leaving 9 bases between the germline ends. The CDR3 is made up of 13 amino acids. CDR3 DNA: TGTGCCAGCAGTCTGAACCATAACACTGAAGCTTTCTTT. Translated, it gives CASSLNHNTEAFF.

The chain links TRBV7-8 to TRBJ1-3, with D uncertain. Germline lookup yields CDR1 SGHVS and CDR2 FQNEAQ. V gave up 5 bases and J gave up 0 bases, with 11 bases separating them. The CDR3 is 15 residues long. CDR3 protein: CASSPRSHSGNTIYF. For the CDR3, the DNA is TGTGCCAGCAGCCCTAGATCCCACTCTGGAAACACCATATATTTT.

Points on this clone: The same CDR3 also results from other DNA sequences found in this sample. The chain recombines TRBV6-1 with TRBJ1-3; D is uncertain. CDR1 and CDR2 from the germline V gene are MNHNS and SASEGT. V was shortened by 1 base and J by 4 bases, with 5 bases between the two germline ends. This CDR3 region has 13 residues. This CDR3 is CASSEGGGNTIYF. The CDR3 coding sequence is TGTGCCAGCAGTGAAGGGGGAGGAAACACCATATATTTT.

The V gene is TRBV19, the J gene TRBJ1-1; tentative D call: TRBD1 (5 bases). The V gene lost 0 bases and the J gene lost 3 bases, with 11 bases spanning the gap. CDR1 is LNHDA, CDR2 SQIVND, per germline (reference sequence). The CDR3 is 15 amino acids. The CDR3 spells CASSIDRWGDTEAFF. The CDR3 region has the DNA TGTGCCAGTAGTATAGATCGGTGGGGGGACACTGAAGCTTTCTTT. Together with reference TRBV19 and TRBJ1-1, the CDR3 gives the full variable domain: DGGITQSPKYLFRKEGQNVTLSCEQNLNHDAMYWYRQDPGQGLRLIYYSQIVNDFQKGDIAEGYSVSREKKESFPLTVTSAQKNPTAFYLCASSIDRWGDTEAFFGQGTRLTVV.

With regard to this clone: Other DNA sequences of this sample code for an identical CDR3. The rearrangement uses TRBV18 and TRBJ1-4; 8 bases agree with TRBD1. CDR3 length equals 15 residues. The ends lost 0 bases at V and 7 bases at J; junction bases unmatched: 4. Germline CDR1 and CDR2: KGHSH and LQKENI. The CDR3 here is CASSPPGQGGEKLFF. CDR3 nucleotide sequence: TGTGCCAGCTCACCACCCGGACAGGGCGGTGAAAAACTGTTTTTT.

The chain uses TRBV28 and TRBJ2-2; TRBD1 agrees at 7 bases. J was trimmed by 6 bases and V by 10 bases; bases with no gene match: 8. The CDR3 is 13 amino acids. In germline, CDR1 is MDHEN, CDR2 SYDVKM. The CDR3 protein is CATLGGSPGELFF. The CDR3 nucleotides read TGTGCCACCCTAGGGGGCTCCCCCGGGGAGCTGTTTTTT.

The table lists this clone with a count of one. The CDR3 nucleotides are TGTGCCAGCAAAGGGACTAGCGGTGAGCAGTTCTTC. As protein: CASKGTSGEQFF. This sequence joins TRBV6-5 and TRBJ2-1; TRBD2 aligns across 11 bases. With 7 bases clipped from V and 9 bases from J, the junction kept 2 bases outside the gene matches. The CDR3 is made up of 12 amino acids. CDR1 MNHEY and CDR2 SVGAGI come from the germline V gene.

The V call is TRBV28, the J call TRBJ1-1; D not certain. CDR3 size: 12 residues. Trimming removed 5 bases from V and 2 bases from J, with 6 bases in between. Germline V gene sequence: CDR1 MDHEN, CDR2 SYDVKM. The CDR3 DNA is TGTGCCAGCAGTCCATACAACACTGAAGCTTTCTTT. It encodes CASSPYNTEAFF.

The rearrangement uses TRBV10-3 and TRBJ2-1; 11 nucleotides align to TRBD1. From germline, CDR1 is ENHRY and CDR2 SYGVKD. Trimming at V came to 4 bases and at J to 9 bases, leaving 8 bases not matched to a gene. This CDR3 contains 15 residues. The DNA of the CDR3 is TGTGCCATCAGTGCCACCGGACAGGGGGCAAGTGAGCAGTTCTTC. Translating gives CAISATGQGASEQFF.

The V call is TRBV7-6, the J call TRBJ2-2; D ambiguous. This CDR3 is built from 14 residues. Between the trimmed V and J ends, which lost 1 base and 5 bases, there was a span of 8 bases. CDR1 is SGHVS and CDR2 is FNYEAQ in the germline V gene. In DNA form, the CDR3 reads TGTGCCAGCAGCTTAGAGGGCTGGACCGGGGAGCTGTTTTTT. As protein: CASSLEGWTGELFF.

This chain links TRBV5-4 with TRBJ2-3, with 7 bases aligning to TRBD2. The junction had 9 bases not matched to a gene; V was cut back by 1 base and J by 1 base. The CDR3 loop spans 17 amino acids. Germline CDR1 and CDR2: SGHNT and YYREEE (reference sequence). CDR3 protein: CASSLTVTSVGTDTQYF. The CDR3 coding sequence is TGTGCCAGCAGCTTGACGGTTACTAGCGTTGGCACAGATACGCAGTATTTT.